The sequence of this T cell receptor (beta chain) was determined in a study of blood T cell repertoires in COVID-19. About the research overall: Acute and convalescent COVID-19 samples came from the United States, Italy and Spain. T cells, B-cell-depleted T cells, or PBMCs supplied cDNA or gDNA.

The CDR3 has 12 amino acids. From germline, CDR1 is GTSNPN and CDR2 SVGIG (reference sequence). V was shortened by 5 bases and J by 6 bases, with 13 bases between the two germline ends. As processed by the authors: From reference gene primer amplification, estimates of nucleated cell counts were derived. The table came from immunoSEQ multiplex PCR; TCRdb's copy has only in-frame clones and leaves some out. The D gene and trimming were derived from the DNA, and the V and J assignments and clone size from that table. The table shows roughly 36,000 clones, with 90% to 95% occurring only once. The chain joins TRBV30 to TRBJ1-2, with D uncertain. The sample comprised peripheral blood. The origin of this receptor is a man between 60 and 75 years old with active or convalescent COVID-19. In DNA form, the CDR3 reads TGTGCCTGGGCGCGAGGTTATAATGGCTACACCTTC. This gives the protein CAWARGYNGYTF.